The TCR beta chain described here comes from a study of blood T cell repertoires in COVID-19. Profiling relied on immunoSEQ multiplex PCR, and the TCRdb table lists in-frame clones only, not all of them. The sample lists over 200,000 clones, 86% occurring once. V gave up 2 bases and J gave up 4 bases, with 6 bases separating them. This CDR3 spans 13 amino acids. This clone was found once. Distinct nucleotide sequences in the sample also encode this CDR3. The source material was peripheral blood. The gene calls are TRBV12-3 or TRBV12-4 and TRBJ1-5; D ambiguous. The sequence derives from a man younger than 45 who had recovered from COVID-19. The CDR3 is CASSLRENQPQHF. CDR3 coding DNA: TGTGCCAGCAGTTTAAGGGAGAATCAGCCCCAGCATTTT.